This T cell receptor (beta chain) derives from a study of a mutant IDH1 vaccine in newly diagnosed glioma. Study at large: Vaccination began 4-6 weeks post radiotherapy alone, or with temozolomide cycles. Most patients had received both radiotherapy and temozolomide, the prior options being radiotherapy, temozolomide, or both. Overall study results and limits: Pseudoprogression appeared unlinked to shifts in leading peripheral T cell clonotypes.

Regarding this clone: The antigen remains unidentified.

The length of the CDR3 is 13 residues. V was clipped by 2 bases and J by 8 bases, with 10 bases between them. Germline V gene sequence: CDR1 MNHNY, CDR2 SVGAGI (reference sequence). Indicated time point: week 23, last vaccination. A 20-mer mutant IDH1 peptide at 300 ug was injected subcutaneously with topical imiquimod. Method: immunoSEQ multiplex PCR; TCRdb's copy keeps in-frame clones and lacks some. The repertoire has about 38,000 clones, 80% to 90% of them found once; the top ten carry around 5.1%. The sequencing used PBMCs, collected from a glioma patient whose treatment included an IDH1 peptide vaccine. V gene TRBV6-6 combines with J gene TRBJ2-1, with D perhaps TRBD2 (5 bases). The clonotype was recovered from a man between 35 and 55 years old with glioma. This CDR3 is CASSYSTSYEQFF. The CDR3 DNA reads TGTGCCAGCAGTTACAGCACTAGTTATGAGCAGTTCTTC.